This T cell receptor beta chain is from a study of cytomegalovirus exposure and HLA in healthy donors. Remarks on this clone: The antigen is undetermined.

Data came from immunoSEQ multiplex PCR; TCRdb stores just in-frame clones and leaves some out. The repertoire holds 120,000 or so clones, with around nine tenths as singletons. Study conclusions and caveats: According to a subsequent analysis, TCR clusters identified in the first cohort showed a tendency to co-occur across the approximately 120 validation repertoires.

The V gene's germline CDR1 is SEHNR and CDR2 FQNEAQ (reference sequence). The CDR3 extends over 14 amino acids. Losses at the gene ends were 4 bases for V and 5 bases for J; bases not matched to a gene: 1. The specimen sequenced was PBMCs. This receptor was taken from a young man in good health and CMV-seropositive. This rearrangement joins TRBV7-9 to TRBJ1-5, with 11 bases fitting TRBD1. In DNA form, the CDR3 reads TGTGCCAGCAGCTGGGGACAGGGGGATCAGCCCCAGCATTTT. Translation gives CASSWGQGDQPQHF.